This T cell receptor beta chain was sequenced for a study of control samples from healthy donors and cancer patients. Method: immunoSEQ multiplex PCR; TCRdb's copy keeps in-frame clones and lacks some. The sample has 55,000 to 85,000 clones, about 90% seen once. This sequence originates from a man aged 60 to 69 with lung cancer. Sequenced sample: PBMCs.

This CDR3 reads CASSLTGFGNQPQHF. CDR3 bases: TGTGCCAGCAGCTTGACAGGCTTCGGCAATCAGCCCCAGCATTTT. The J gene is TRBJ1-5, the V gene TRBV5-5, with D tentatively TRBD1 (5 bases). The CDR3 is 15 amino acids. Trimming took 1 base from V and 2 from J, leaving 10 bases between them. Germline V CDR1 and CDR2: SGHKS, YYEKEE (reference sequence).